The source of this T cell receptor (beta chain) is a study of CD8+ T cells in alopecia areata. A few counts support this clone. CD4+ cells of about 5 patients were further sorted as CD25+CD127-. Investigators sorted PBMCs to obtain both CD4+ and CD8+ T cells. V dropped 2 bases and J dropped 2 bases, with 3 bases sitting between them. This CDR3 has 11 amino acids. Germline V lookup: CDR1 DFQATT, CDR2 SNEGSKA (reference sequence). Following extraction, RNA underwent reverse transcription to cDNA, which served as the sequencing template. Assay used: immunoSEQ multiplex PCR; TCRdb lists only in-frame clones, some missing. The sample consists of tens of thousands of clones, less than 55% of them appearing once.

This TCR derives from a human donor with alopecia areata. The sample consisted of CD4+ Tregs sorted from blood. The J gene is TRBJ1-1, the V gene TRBV20-1, with D hard to call. The CDR3 DNA is TGCAGTGCTAGAAGCAACACTGAAGCTTTCTTT. It is translated as CSARSNTEAFF.